This TCR beta chain was sequenced for a study of cytomegalovirus exposure and HLA in healthy donors. Findings and limits, study-wide: Altogether, some 170 TCR beta chains were recorded as cytomegalovirus-associated. Researchers reported that a few CMV-associated chains were confirmed in vitro as CMV antigen-specific.

Germline values: CDR1 MNHNS, CDR2 SASEGT. The CDR3 consists of 10 residues. V lost 3 bases to trimming and J lost 6 bases, with 3 bases between them. Generated by immunoSEQ multiplex PCR, the TCRdb table keeps only in-frame clones and is missing some. Of about 280,000 clones listed, roughly 90% are singletons. Comments on this clone: What it binds is unknown.

This chain joins TRBV6-1 and TRBJ2-7; D call uncertain. The sequenced sample was PBMCs. This clonotype originated in a woman between 18 and 29 years old in good health and CMV-seronegative. In DNA form, the CDR3 reads TGTGCCAGCAGTGACTCCGAGCAGTACTTC. This sequence encodes CASSDSEQYF.